This TCR beta chain stems from a study of vaccination effects on CD4 cells after COVID-19 (dated by TCRdb to between 2022 and 2023). Context from the whole study: In the ViraFEST assay, PBMC were stimulated with viral peptide pools, and antigen-specific CD4+ T cell clonotypes were then identified by expansion using TCR sequencing. In the study, cultures from other donors were sequenced using the Oncomine TCR Beta short-read assay on an Illumina iSeq 100. The study compared SARS-CoV-2 spike-specific CD4+ TCR repertoires before and after mRNA vaccination in COVID-19 convalescent patients and infection-naive vaccine recipients. Some 2.2 million PBMC per well were cultured in IMDM with about 5.1% human AB serum, around 10 IU/ml IL-2 and gentamicin, plus 10 ug/ml peptides. Post-vaccine samples across the study were collected a median of 72 days after the second dose, with a range of 14 to 241. Altogether, roughly 10 COVID-19 convalescent patients and a few SARS-CoV-2-naive healthy vaccine recipients made up the full study. Samples were taken from three convalescent patients early (day +14) and late (day +241, +227, +161 respectively) after vaccination.

The paper as a whole reports these results and caveats: The study was limited by a small number of convalescent patients, and early post-infection timepoints were lacking. In convalescent patients, the post-vaccine spike-reactive repertoire was composed mainly of new vaccine-induced clones that were largely distinct from infection-induced clones. Both infection-induced and vaccine-induced clones contracted markedly at late post-vaccination timepoints, which is consistent with waning T cell responses.

About this clone itself: The specificity of this receptor is unknown. No base quality information exists; no much larger clone differs at one position.

After 10 to 11 days of culture, CD4+ T cells were isolated with the EasySep CD4+ T cell isolation kit. PCR-confirmed SARS-CoV-2 infection had occurred in convalescent patients between March and December 2020, before the Alpha, Beta and Delta variants emerged in the United States. Participants received two doses of either the BNT162b2 or the mRNA-1273 mRNA SARS-CoV-2 vaccine. Half of the culture medium was replaced with fresh IL-2-containing medium on days 3 and 7. Unless noted otherwise, every peptide stimulation condition was cultured in triplicate wells. PBMC were separated from whole blood using Ficoll-Paque Plus gradient centrifugation and were then either cryopreserved at -140C or used fresh. The QIAamp micro DNA kit was used to extract genomic DNA from the cultured CD4+ T cells. Library preparation was by the immunoSEQ multiplex PCR assay. DNA from the CD4+ T cells that had been cultured and isolated underwent TCR beta CDR3 sequencing. Per the original workflow: Non-productive TCR sequences were removed and reads were trimmed to the CDR3 region, keeping CDR3s of at least 7 amino acids. Antigen-specific clonotypes were identified with the MANAFEST web app by comparing expansion in peptide wells against reference cultures. Positive clones required FDR<0.05 expansion versus reference and all other wells, odds ratio above 5, and frequency above 0.1% in two replicate wells. Cross-reactive clonotypes were defined as significantly expanded in SARS-CoV-2 spike wells and in at least one common cold coronavirus spike condition. CDR3 similarity was assessed by Levenshtein distance using the stringdist R package, and unrooted trees were constructed with ape in R 3.6.1. TCRdb limited this immuneACCESS table to in-frame rearrangements with V and J called. A share of clones is missing; checked studies link under half to unresolved V genes, and the rest is unexplained. V and J calls and clone size are copied from that table; D and trimming were computed from the DNA. This sample gives around 50,000 clones in total; around 80% of them show up just once. The top ten clones comprise about 5.4% of the sample.

Taken from cysteine to phenylalanine, the CDR3 has 15 residues. The retained sequence is limited to the CDR3, 45 bases, with the frame set at the first base. The germline V gene (reference sequence) gives CDR1 as GTSNPN and CDR2 as SVGIG. The trim is 0 bases for V and 1 base for J, with a gap of 13 bases between the germline ends. The chain links TRBV30 with TRBJ2-7, with the D gene too uncertain to name. This specimen was CD4+ T cells from PBMCs cultured without peptide, taken after COVID-19 vaccination. The clonotype originates from a human donor who had a prior SARS-CoV-2 infection. The CDR3 in this case is CAWSVLGSYSYEQYF. The nucleotide sequence reads as follows: TGTGCCTGGAGTGTATTGGGCAGCTATTCCTACGAGCAGTACTTC.